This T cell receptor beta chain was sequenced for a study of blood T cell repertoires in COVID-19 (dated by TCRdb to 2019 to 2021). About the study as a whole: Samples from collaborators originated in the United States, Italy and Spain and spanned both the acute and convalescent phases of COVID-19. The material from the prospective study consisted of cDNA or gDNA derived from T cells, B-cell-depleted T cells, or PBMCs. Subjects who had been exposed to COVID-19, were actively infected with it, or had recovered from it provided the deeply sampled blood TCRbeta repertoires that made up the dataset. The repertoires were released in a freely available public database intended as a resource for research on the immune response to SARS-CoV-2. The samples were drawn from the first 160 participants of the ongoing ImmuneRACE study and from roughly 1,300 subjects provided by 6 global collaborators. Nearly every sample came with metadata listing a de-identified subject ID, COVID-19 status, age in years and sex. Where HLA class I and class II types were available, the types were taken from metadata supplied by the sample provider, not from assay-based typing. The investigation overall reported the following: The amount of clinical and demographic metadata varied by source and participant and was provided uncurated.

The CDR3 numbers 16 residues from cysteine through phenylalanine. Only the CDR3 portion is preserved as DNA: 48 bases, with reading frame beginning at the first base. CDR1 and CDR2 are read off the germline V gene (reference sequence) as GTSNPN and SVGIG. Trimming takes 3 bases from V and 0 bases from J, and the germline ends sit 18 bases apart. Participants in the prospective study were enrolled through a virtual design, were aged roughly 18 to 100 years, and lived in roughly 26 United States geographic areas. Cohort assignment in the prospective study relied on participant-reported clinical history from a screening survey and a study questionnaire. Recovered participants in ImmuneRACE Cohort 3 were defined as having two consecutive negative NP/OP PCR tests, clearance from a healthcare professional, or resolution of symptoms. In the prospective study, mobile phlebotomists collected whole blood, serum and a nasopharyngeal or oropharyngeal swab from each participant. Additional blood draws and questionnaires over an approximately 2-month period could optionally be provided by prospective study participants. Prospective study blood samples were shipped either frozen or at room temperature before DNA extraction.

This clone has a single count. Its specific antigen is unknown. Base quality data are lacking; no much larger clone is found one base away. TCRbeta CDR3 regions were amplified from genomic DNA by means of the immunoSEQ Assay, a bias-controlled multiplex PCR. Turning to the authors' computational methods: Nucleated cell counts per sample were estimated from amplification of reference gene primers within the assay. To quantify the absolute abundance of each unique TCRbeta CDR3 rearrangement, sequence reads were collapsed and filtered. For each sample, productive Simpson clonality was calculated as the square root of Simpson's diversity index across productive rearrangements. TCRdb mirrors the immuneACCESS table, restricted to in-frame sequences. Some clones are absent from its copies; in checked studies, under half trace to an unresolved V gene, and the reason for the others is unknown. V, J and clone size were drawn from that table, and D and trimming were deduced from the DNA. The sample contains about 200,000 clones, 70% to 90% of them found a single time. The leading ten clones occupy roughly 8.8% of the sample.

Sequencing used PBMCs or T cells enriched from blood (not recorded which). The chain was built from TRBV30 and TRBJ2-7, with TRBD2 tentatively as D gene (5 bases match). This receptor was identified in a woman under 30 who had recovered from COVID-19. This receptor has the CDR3 CAWRLGFGRGSYEQYF. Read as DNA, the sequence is TGTGCCTGGAGATTGGGTTTTGGTCGGGGCTCCTACGAGCAGTACTTC.